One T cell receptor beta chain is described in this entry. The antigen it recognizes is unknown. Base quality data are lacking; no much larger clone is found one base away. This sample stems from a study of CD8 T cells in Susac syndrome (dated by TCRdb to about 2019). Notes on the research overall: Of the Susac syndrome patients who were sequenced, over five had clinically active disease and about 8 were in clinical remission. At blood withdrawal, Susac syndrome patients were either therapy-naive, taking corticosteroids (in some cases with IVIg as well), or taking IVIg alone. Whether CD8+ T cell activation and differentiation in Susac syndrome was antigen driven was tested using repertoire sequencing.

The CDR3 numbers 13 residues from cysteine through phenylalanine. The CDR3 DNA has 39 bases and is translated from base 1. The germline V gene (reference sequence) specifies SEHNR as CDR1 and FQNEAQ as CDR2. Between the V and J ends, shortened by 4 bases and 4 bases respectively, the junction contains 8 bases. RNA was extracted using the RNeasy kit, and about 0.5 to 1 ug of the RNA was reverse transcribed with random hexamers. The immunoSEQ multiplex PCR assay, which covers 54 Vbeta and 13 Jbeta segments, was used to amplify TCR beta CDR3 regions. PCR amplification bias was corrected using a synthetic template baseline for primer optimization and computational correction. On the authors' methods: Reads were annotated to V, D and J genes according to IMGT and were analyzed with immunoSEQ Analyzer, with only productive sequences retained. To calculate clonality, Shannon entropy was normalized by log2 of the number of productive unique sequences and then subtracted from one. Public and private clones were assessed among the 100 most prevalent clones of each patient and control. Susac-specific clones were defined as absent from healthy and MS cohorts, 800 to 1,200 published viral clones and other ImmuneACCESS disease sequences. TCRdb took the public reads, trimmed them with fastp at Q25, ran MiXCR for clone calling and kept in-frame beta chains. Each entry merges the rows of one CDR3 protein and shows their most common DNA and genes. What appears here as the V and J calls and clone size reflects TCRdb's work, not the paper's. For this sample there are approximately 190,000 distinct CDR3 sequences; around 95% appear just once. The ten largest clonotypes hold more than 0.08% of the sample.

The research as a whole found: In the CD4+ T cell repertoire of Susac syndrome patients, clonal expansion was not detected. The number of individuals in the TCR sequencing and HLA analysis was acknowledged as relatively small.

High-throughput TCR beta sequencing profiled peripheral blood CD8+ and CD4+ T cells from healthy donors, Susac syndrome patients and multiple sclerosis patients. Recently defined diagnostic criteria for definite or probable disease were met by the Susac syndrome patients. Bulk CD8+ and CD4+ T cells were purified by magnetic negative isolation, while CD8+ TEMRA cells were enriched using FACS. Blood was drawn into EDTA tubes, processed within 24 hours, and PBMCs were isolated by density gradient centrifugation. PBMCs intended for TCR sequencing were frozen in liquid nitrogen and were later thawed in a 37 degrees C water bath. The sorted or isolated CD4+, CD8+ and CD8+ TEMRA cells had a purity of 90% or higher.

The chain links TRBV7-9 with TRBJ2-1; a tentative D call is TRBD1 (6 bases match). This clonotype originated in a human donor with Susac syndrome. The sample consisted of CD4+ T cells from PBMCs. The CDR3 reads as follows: CASSSGQYNEQFF. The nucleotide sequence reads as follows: TGTGCCAGCAGCTCCGGACAGTACAATGAGCAGTTCTTC.